These 27 T cell receptor beta chains share one sample of origin, sequenced in a study of blood T cell repertoires in COVID-19. Libraries were prepared by immunoSEQ multiplex PCR; TCRdb keeps only in-frame clonotypes and omits some of them. Of around 26,000 clones listed, about 92% were seen once; the top ten hold just over 2%. The sample was peripheral blood. These receptors were collected from a human donor in a cohort sampled during active COVID-19.

The chain joins TRBV11-2 to TRBJ2-5; 7 nucleotides match TRBD2. Germline V gives CDR1 SGHAT, CDR2 FQNNGV. V shed 5 bases and J 2 bases; nucleotides not matched to a gene: 5. CDR3 length equals 14 residues. For the CDR3, the DNA is TGTGCCAGCAGCCAGGGACTACTACAAGAGACCCAGTACTTC. This codes for CASSQGLLQETQYF. Variable domain in full (rest from reference TRBV11-2 and TRBJ2-5): EAGVAQSPRYKIIEKRQSVAFWCNPISGHATLYWYQQILGQGPKLLIQFQNNGVVDDSQLPKDRFSAERLKGVDSTLKIQPAKLEDSAVYLCASSQGLLQETQYFGPGTRLLVL.

In this sample, this clone turned up once. The CDR3 protein is CASSFPSETQYF. DNA for the CDR3: TGTGCCAGCAGCTTTCCGTCTGAGACCCAGTACTTC. This rearrangement joins TRBV5-4 to TRBJ2-5, with D unclear. The V and J ends lost 2 bases and 5 bases respectively, with 7 bases between them. The CDR3 extends over 12 amino acids. CDR1 and CDR2 from the germline V gene are SGHNT and YYREEE (reference sequence).

The rearrangement uses TRBV6-6 and TRBJ1-5; a possible D gene is TRBD1 (5 bases). Trimming stripped 6 bases from V and 2 bases from J, with 11 bases between. The CDR3 spans 14 residues. Germline CDR1 is MNHNY and CDR2 is SVGAGI (reference sequence). Here the CDR3 DNA reads TGTGCCAGCAGAATTGTAGGGGGCAATCAGCCCCAGCATTTT. Residues: CASRIVGGNQPQHF.

The chain carries TRBV18 and TRBJ2-6; 10 bases match TRBD2. J gave up 2 bases and V 3 bases, and 7 bases lay outside the gene matches. Germline assignment: CDR1 KGHSH and CDR2 LQKENI. CDR3 length: 18 residues. The CDR3 region has the DNA TGTGCCAGCTCACCGGCTACTAGCGGGGCTGCTGGGGCCAACGTCCTGACTTTC. Translating gives CASSPATSGAAGANVLTF.

The V and J genes are TRBV18 and TRBJ1-2; D ambiguous. The ends were cut back, 1 base at V and 4 bases at J, with 13 bases in the middle. CDR1 and CDR2 (germline): KGHSH, LQKENI. The CDR3 consists of 15 residues. The CDR3 here is CASSPRERDIYGYTF. The DNA for the CDR3 is TGTGCCAGCTCACCACGGGAGCGGGATATCTATGGCTACACCTTC.

This chain connects TRBV4-2 to TRBJ2-1; 10 nucleotides agree with TRBD1. J gave up 6 bases and V 3 bases, and 2 bases lay outside the gene matches. The CDR3 runs 14 residues. Germline V gene sequence: CDR1 LGHNA, CDR2 YNFKEQ. CDR3 sequence reads: CASSQGQGTNEQFF. CDR3 in DNA: TGTGCCAGCAGCCAGGGACAGGGGACCAATGAGCAGTTCTTC.

V and J are TRBV2 and TRBJ1-5, with 9 bases lining up with TRBD1. The CDR3 runs 15 residues. Per the germline V gene, CDR1 is SNHLY and CDR2 is FYNNEI. J gave up 6 bases and V 8 bases, and 11 bases lay outside the gene matches. CDR3 nucleotides: TGTGCCAGCGACCCCTCCGGGACAGGGCTTCAGCCCCAGCATTTT. Protein sequence: CASDPSGTGLQPQHF.

The chain employs TRBV5-1 and TRBJ2-4, with TRBD1 identical over 12 bases. Germline CDR1 and CDR2: SGHRS and YFSETQ. CDR3 length: 14 amino acids. V lost 5 bases and J lost 9; bases outside the gene matches: 6. The CDR3: CASSKGQGASIQYF. Here the CDR3 DNA reads TGCGCCAGCAGTAAGGGACAGGGGGCAAGCATTCAGTACTTC.

The chain carries TRBV30 and TRBJ1-5, with D perhaps TRBD1 (5 bases). The germline V gene encodes CDR1 GTSNPN and CDR2 SVGIG (reference sequence). The CDR3 loop spans 14 amino acids. V lost 0 bases, J lost 2 bases, and 8 bases lay in between. CDR3: CAWSVQTGNQPQHF. In nucleotides, the CDR3 is TGTGCCTGGAGTGTACAGACAGGCAATCAGCCCCAGCATTTT.

The chain has TRBV6-1 and TRBJ1-1, with 8 bases fitting TRBD1. The CDR3 covers 13 residues. Germline CDR1 and CDR2: MNHNS and SASEGT. The junction had 3 bases not matched to a gene; V was cut back by 3 bases and J by 6 bases. The CDR3 coding sequence is TGTGCCAGCAGTGACCAGGGGGCGGCTGAAGCTTTCTTT. It is translated as CASSDQGAAEAFF.

The rearrangement links TRBV7-9 to TRBJ2-2; 11 nucleotides align to TRBD2. This CDR3 has 15 amino acids. The V segment lost 5 bases and the J segment 5 bases; nucleotides outside the gene matches: 4. Germline CDR1 reads SEHNR; CDR2 reads FQNEAQ (reference sequence). CDR3 sequence reads: CASSPGLAETGELFF. DNA for the CDR3: TGTGCCAGCAGCCCGGGACTAGCGGAGACCGGGGAGCTGTTTTTT.

The chain employs TRBV5-1 and TRBJ2-1; D is unresolved. The V end lost 0 bases, the J end lost 10 bases, and 8 bases lay between the germline ends. Germline-derived CDR1 and CDR2 are SGHRS and YFSETQ. The CDR3 spans 12 residues. CDR3 amino acids: CASSLVFREQFF. The CDR3 nucleotides are TGCGCCAGCAGCTTGGTCTTCCGGGAGCAGTTCTTC. The full variable domain, completed using reference TRBV5-1 and TRBJ2-1, is KAGVTQTPRYLIKTRGQQVTLSCSPISGHRSVSWYQQTPGQGLQFLFEYFSETQRNKGNFPGRFSGRQFSNSRSEMNVSTLELGDSALYLCASSLVFREQFFGPGTRLTVL.

This clone came up once. The CDR3 here is CASSDPGLAGGAEQYF. CDR3 DNA sequence: TGTGCCAGCAGTGACCCTGGACTAGCGGGAGGGGCCGAGCAGTACTTC. This chain uses TRBV6-1 with TRBJ2-7, with 15 bases matching TRBD2. The J segment lost 6 bases and the V segment lost 3 bases, leaving 6 bases of the junction unmatched. The CDR3 runs to 16 residues. The V gene's germline CDR1 is MNHNS and CDR2 SASEGT.

J is TRBJ2-4 and V is TRBV4-1; tentative D call: TRBD2 (5 bases). The CDR3 covers 18 residues. Germline-derived CDR1 and CDR2 are MGHRA and YSYEKL. The V end lost 1 base, the J end lost 0 bases, and 16 bases lay between the germline ends. The CDR3 reads CASSQVGRAAIAKNIQYF. The CDR3 DNA sequence: TGCGCCAGCAGCCAAGTCGGCAGAGCGGCGATAGCCAAAAACATTCAGTACTTC.

The rearrangement joins TRBV9 to TRBJ1-1; a possible D gene is TRBD1 (5 bases). The CDR3 loop spans 12 amino acids. Germline values: CDR1 SGDLS, CDR2 YYNGEE. The ends were cut back, 3 bases at V and 10 bases at J, with 13 bases in the middle. CDR3 sequence (DNA): TGTGCCAGCAGCGAAAAAGGACAAGGAGCTTTCTTT. Encoded protein: CASSEKGQGAFF.

This chain connects TRBV29-1 to TRBJ2-3; 10 bases map to TRBD1. Trimming cost V 5 bases and J 6 bases; bases outside gene matches: 11. The CDR3 covers 15 residues. Germline-derived CDR1 and CDR2 are SQVTM and ANQGSEA. In nucleotides, the CDR3 is TGCAGCGTTTTAAACCCCGGGACAGGGGCCGATACGCAGTATTTT. Amino acids: CSVLNPGTGADTQYF.

The CDR3 region has the DNA TGCGCCAGCAGCCAATACCCCCAAAGCGGAGCAAACACAGATACGCAGTATTTT. Its protein product is CASSQYPQSGANTDTQYF. The chain joins TRBV4-3 to TRBJ2-3, with a possible D match to TRBD2 (5 bases). The germline CDR1 and CDR2 sequences are LGHNA and YSLEER. V lost 2 bases and J 2 bases, leaving 20 bases between the germline ends. The CDR3 consists of 18 residues.

The chain combines TRBV28 with TRBJ2-7; D may be TRBD2 (5 bases). CDR3 length: 16 amino acids. The germline CDR1 and CDR2 sequences are MDHEN and SYDVKM. V lost 9 bases and J 1 base, leaving 22 bases between the germline ends. The DNA for the CDR3 is TGTGCCAGTGTCACTCAGGCGGCGGGCCTTTCCTACGAGCAGTACTTC. Translated, it gives CASVTQAAGLSYEQYF.

This chain uses TRBV6-1 with TRBJ2-7; 12 nucleotides line up with TRBD1. Germline V lookup: CDR1 MNHNS, CDR2 SASEGT. CDR3 length: 17 residues. The V gene end was trimmed by 4 bases and the J gene end by 1 base; junction bases not matched to a gene: 8. The CDR3 region has the DNA TGTGCCAGCAGTGCCCGGGACAGGGGGCTAGTATCCTACGAGCAGTACTTC. As protein: CASSARDRGLVSYEQYF.

This sequence joins TRBV7-2 and TRBJ2-5; the D gene is possibly TRBD2 (6 bases). Germline V gene sequence: CDR1 SGHTA, CDR2 FQGNSA. Trimming stripped 3 bases from V and 4 bases from J, with 12 bases between. CDR3 length: 14 residues. The CDR3 DNA is TGTGCCAGCAGCTTCTCGTCCGGGGGAGAGACCCAGTACTTC. This gives the protein CASSFSSGGETQYF. The full variable domain, completed using reference TRBV7-2 and TRBJ2-5, is GAGVSQSPSNKVTEKGKDVELRCDPISGHTALYWYRQSLGQGLEFLIYFQGNSAPDKSGLPSDRFSAERTGGSVSTLTIQRTQQEDSAVYLCASSFSSGGETQYFGPGTRLLVL.

The V call is TRBV10-2, the J call TRBJ2-5; a possible D gene is TRBD2 (6 bases). The CDR3 runs to 14 residues. Trimming shortened V by 0 bases and J by 3 bases, and 8 bases separated the two germline ends. Germline V gene data show CDR1 as WSHSY and CDR2 as SAAADI. CDR3 sequence (DNA): TGCGCCAGCAGTGAGTCGGGACTTAAAGAGACCCAGTACTTC. This codes for CASSESGLKETQYF.

The chain employs TRBV28 and TRBJ2-1; the D gene is possibly TRBD1 (5 bases). The CDR3 has 14 amino acids. The germline CDR1 and CDR2 sequences are MDHEN and SYDVKM. V dropped 2 bases and J dropped 9 bases, with 14 bases sitting between them. CDR3 DNA sequence: TGTGCCAGCAGTTTAGGGCAGGGCGTTTCTGAGCAGTTCTTC. It encodes CASSLGQGVSEQFF.

V gene TRBV4-1 combines with J gene TRBJ2-7; 12 nucleotides align to TRBD2. This CDR3 spans 15 amino acids. CDR1 is MGHRA, CDR2 YSYEKL, per germline. The J segment lost 4 bases and the V segment lost 4 bases, leaving 5 bases of the junction unmatched. The CDR3 nucleotides read TGCGCCAGCAGCCCTATGACTAGCGGGAGTTACGAGCAGTACTTC. As protein: CASSPMTSGSYEQYF.

For the CDR3, the DNA is TGTGCCAGCAGGCTGACAGGTTATAGCAATCAGCCCCAGCATTTT. Amino acid sequence: CASRLTGYSNQPQHF. The chain joins TRBV6-5 to TRBJ1-5, with D possibly being TRBD1 (6 bases). The CDR3 covers 15 residues. Trimming took 6 bases from V and 0 from J, leaving 12 bases between them. Germline CDR1 MNHEY, CDR2 SVGAGI.

The gene calls are TRBV6-5 and TRBJ2-2, with a weak D call TRBD1 (5 bases). Between the trimmed V and J ends, which lost 2 bases and 4 bases, there was a span of 5 bases. The CDR3 runs 13 residues. CDR1 and CDR2 (germline): MNHEY, SVGAGI. The DNA of the CDR3 is TGTGCCAGCAGTTACACAGGCACCGGGGAGCTGTTTTTT. Translation gives CASSYTGTGELFF.

CDR3 loop: CASSLGTNQETQYF. The CDR3, as DNA: TGTGCCAGCAGCCTCGGGACAAACCAAGAGACCCAGTACTTC. This chain connects TRBV7-9 to TRBJ2-5; maybe TRBD1 (6 bases). Germline V gives CDR1 SEHNR, CDR2 FQNEAQ (reference sequence). The CDR3 is 14 residues long. The V gene lost 5 bases and the J gene lost 0 bases, with 10 bases spanning the gap.

The chain recombines TRBV20-1 with TRBJ1-5; D may be TRBD1 (5 bases). From germline, CDR1 is DFQATT and CDR2 SNEGSKA (reference sequence). The CDR3 covers 14 residues. The V end lost 3 bases, the J end lost 1 base, and 10 bases lay between the germline ends. The CDR3 region is CSASRAGSNQPQHF. DNA of the CDR3: TGCAGTGCTAGTAGGGCAGGGAGCAATCAGCCCCAGCATTTT.